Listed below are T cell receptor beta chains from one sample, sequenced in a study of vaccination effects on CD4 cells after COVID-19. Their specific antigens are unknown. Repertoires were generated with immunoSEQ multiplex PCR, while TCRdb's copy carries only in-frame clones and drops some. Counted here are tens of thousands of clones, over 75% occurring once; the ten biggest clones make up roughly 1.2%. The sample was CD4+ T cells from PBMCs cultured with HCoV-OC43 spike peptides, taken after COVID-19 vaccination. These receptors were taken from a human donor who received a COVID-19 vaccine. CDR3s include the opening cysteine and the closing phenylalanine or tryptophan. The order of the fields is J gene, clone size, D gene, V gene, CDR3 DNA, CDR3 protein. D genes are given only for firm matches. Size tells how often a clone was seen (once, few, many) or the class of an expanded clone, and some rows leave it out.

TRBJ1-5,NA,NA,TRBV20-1,TGCAGTGCTAGTGCAGGACAGTACAATCAGCCCCAGCATTTT,CSASAGQYNQPQHF
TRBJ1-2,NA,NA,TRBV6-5,TGTGCCAGCTCCGTGCTGAGGGGGGGATATGGCTACACCTTC,CASSVLRGGYGYTF
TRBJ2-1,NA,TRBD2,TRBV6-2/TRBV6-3,TGTGCCAGCACCCCATGGGGGGGCTCCTACAATGAGCAGTTCTTC,CASTPWGGSYNEQFF
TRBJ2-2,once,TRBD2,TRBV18,TGTGCCAGCTCACCACGTCGGACTAGCGGGGGCCAATACACCGGGGAGCTGTTTTTT,CASSPRRTSGGQYTGELFF
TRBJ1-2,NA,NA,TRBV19,TGTGCCAGTAGTGTACCCGCCGGGCTCTCAGGAGGCTACACCTTC,CASSVPAGLSGGYTF
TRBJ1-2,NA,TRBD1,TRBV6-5,TGTGCCAGCGTCTTTGGACAGGGCGACTATGGCTACACCTTC,CASVFGQGDYGYTF
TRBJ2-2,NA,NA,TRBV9,TGTGCCAGCAGTAGACAGAACACCGGGGAGCTGTTTTTT,CASSRQNTGELFF
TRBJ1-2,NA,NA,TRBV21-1,TGTGCCAGCAGCAAGCGGACTCACAGGGGGTATGGCTACACCTTC,CASSKRTHRGYGYTF
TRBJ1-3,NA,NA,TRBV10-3,TGTGCTGGAGGAGAAGAAACCATATATTTT,CAGGEETIYF
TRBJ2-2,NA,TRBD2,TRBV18,TGTGCCAGCTCACCATGGCTAGCGGCGAACACCGGGGAGCTGTTTTTT,CASSPWLAANTGELFF
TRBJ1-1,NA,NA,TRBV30,TGTGCCTGGAGAAGGGGGTGGAATGAAGCTTTCTTT,CAWRRGWNEAFF
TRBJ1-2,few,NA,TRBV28,TGTGCCAGCAGTTTATCTGGCCAGATGGGGGGCTACACCTTC,CASSLSGQMGGYTF
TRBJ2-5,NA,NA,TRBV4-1,TGCGCCAGCAGCCAAGGGAGACTAGAGGGGGCGCGGGAGACCCAGTACTTC,CASSQGRLEGARETQYF